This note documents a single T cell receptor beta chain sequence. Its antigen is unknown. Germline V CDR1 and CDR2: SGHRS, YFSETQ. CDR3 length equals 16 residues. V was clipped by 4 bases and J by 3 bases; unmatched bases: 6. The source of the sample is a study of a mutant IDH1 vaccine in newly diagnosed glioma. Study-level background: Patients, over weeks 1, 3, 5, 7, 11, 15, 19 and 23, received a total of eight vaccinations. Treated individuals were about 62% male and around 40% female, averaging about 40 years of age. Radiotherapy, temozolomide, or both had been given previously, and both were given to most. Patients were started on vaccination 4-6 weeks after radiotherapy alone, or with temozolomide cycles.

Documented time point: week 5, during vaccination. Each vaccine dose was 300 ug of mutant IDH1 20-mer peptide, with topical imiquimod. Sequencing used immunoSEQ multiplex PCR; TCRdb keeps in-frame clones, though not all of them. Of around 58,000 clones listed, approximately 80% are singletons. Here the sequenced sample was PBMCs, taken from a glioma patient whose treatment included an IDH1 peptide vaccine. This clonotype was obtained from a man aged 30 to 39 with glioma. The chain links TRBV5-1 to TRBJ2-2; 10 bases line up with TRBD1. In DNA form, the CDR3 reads TGCGCCAGCAGCGTAAGACAGGGGGCCGACACCGGGGAGCTGTTTTTT. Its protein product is CASSVRQGADTGELFF.